What follows are 31 T cell receptor beta chains derived from one specimen sequenced in a study of spatial heterogeneity in lung cancer. Indicated time point: sample taken at primary tumor resection. TCRdb ran MiXCR on the 5' RACE reads and lists one entry per CDR3 protein. In the table there are under 80,000 distinct CDR3 sequences, roughly 5.9% of which are singletons. Here the sequenced sample was PBMCs, taken at surgery. The receptors shown here come from a female donor with early-stage non-small cell lung cancer.

Written as DNA, the CDR3 is TGTGCCACCAGCCCCCGACAGGGAAACAATGAGCAGTTCTTC. Amino acids: CATSPRQGNNEQFF. This rearrangement joins TRBV15 to TRBJ2-1; 7 nucleotides line up with TRBD1. The V gene's germline CDR1 is LNHNV and CDR2 YYDKDF (reference sequence). The CDR3 is 14 amino acids. V was pared by 5 bases and J by 5 bases, with 6 bases of the junction left unmatched. Using reference TRBV15 and TRBJ2-1 for the parts outside the CDR3, the full variable domain is DAMVIQNPRYQVTQFGKPVTLSCSQTLNHNVMYWYQQKSSQAPKLLFHYYDKDFNNEADTPDNFQSRRPNTSFCFLDIRSPGLGDTAMYLCATSPRQGNNEQFFGPGTRLTVL.

The rearrangement uses TRBV4-1 and TRBJ2-1; tentative D call: TRBD1 (5 bases). The CDR3 extends over 14 amino acids. CDR1 and CDR2 from the germline V gene are MGHRA and YSYEKL. V was trimmed by 0 bases and J by 9 bases, leaving 12 bases between them. The CDR3 DNA reads as TGCGCCAGCAGCCAAGATGGGGCTAGGGTTGAGCAGTTCTTC. Protein: CASSQDGARVEQFF.

This rearrangement joins TRBV2 to TRBJ2-5; D is uncertain. CDR1 and CDR2 (germline): SNHLY, FYNNEI. V was trimmed by 6 bases and J by 5 bases, leaving 10 bases between them. This CDR3 has 12 amino acids. The CDR3 spells CASRIFGETQYF. In DNA, the CDR3 is TGTGCCAGCAGGATTTTTGGGGAGACCCAGTACTTC.

The table lists this clonotype with many counts. The chain is built from TRBV27 and TRBJ1-1, with D possibly matching TRBD1 (5 bases). The CDR3 totals 15 residues. V was pared by 2 bases and J by 1 base, with 11 bases between. CDR1 and CDR2 from the germline V gene are MNHEY and SMNVEV (reference sequence). The DNA of the CDR3 is TGTGCCAGCAGTTTAGTTCCAGGGAGGAACACTGAAGCTTTCTTT. Protein sequence: CASSLVPGRNTEAFF.

This clonotype was seen repeatedly, ten times or more. V and J are TRBV5-1 and TRBJ2-6, with D unresolved. The CDR3 is made up of 15 amino acids. Trimming took 4 bases from V and 2 from J, leaving 10 bases between them. The V gene's germline CDR1 is SGHRS and CDR2 YFSETQ. The CDR3 sequence is CASSQTSPGANVLTF. The CDR3 region has the DNA TGCGCCAGCAGCCAAACCTCCCCTGGGGCCAACGTCCTGACTTTC.

This clonotype was recorded a few times. V is TRBV12-3 or TRBV12-4 and J is TRBJ2-3; 15 positions agree with TRBD2. Trimming took 5 bases from V and 4 from J; bases not matched to a gene: 13. The CDR3 has 19 residues. CDR3 sequence reads: CASSPGLAGGRLTPDTQYF. The CDR3 region has the DNA TGTGCCAGCAGTCCAGGACTAGCGGGAGGGCGTTTGACTCCAGATACGCAGTATTTT.

This clonotype was found many times. The chain carries TRBV12-3 or TRBV12-4 and TRBJ1-2, with D maybe TRBD1 (6 bases). The CDR3 has 13 residues. The V end was cut by 3 bases, the J end by 1 base, with 6 bases between. DNA of the CDR3: TGTGCCAGCAGTTTGGACAGTAACTATGGCTACACCTTC. This translates into CASSLDSNYGYTF.

This clonotype was counted between two and nine times. The chain uses TRBV27 and TRBJ2-4; D assignment may be TRBD1 or TRBD2 (5 bases each). The germline V gene encodes CDR1 MNHEY and CDR2 SMNVEV (reference sequence). The V end was cut by 6 bases, the J end by 9 bases, with 21 bases between. The CDR3 is made up of 15 amino acids. The CDR3 sequence is CASRPGPGKFGIQYF. Here the CDR3 DNA reads TGTGCCAGCAGACCGGGACCCGGGAAGTTCGGCATTCAGTACTTC.

This clonotype was picked up a small number of times. The rearrangement uses TRBV2 and TRBJ2-3, with 7 bases fitting TRBD1. Trimming removed 0 bases from V and 5 bases from J; junction bases left unmatched: 14. The CDR3 extends over 18 amino acids. Germline V gene sequence: CDR1 SNHLY, CDR2 FYNNEI. The CDR3 loop is CASSEAWGQHGTEDTQYF. The CDR3 DNA reads as TGTGCCAGCAGTGAAGCCTGGGGGCAGCATGGGACAGAAGATACGCAGTATTTT.

Ten or more counts support this clonotype. V and J are TRBV28 and TRBJ1-2; D is undetermined. Trimming removed 6 bases from V and 4 bases from J, with 9 bases in between. There are 12 residues in the CDR3. Germline V gene data show CDR1 as MDHEN and CDR2 as SYDVKM. The CDR3 sequence: CASRRPFYGYTF. The CDR3 coding sequence is TGTGCCAGCAGAAGGCCTTTCTATGGCTACACCTTC.

This clonotype was recorded at least ten times. The chain recombines TRBV7-9 with TRBJ2-7; D is undetermined. Trimming left V 1 base short and J 3 bases short, with 13 bases between. This CDR3 has 15 amino acids. Germline V gene data show CDR1 as SEHNR and CDR2 as FQNEAQ (reference sequence). CDR3 region: CASSLVGGGRYEQYF. In nucleotides, the CDR3 is TGTGCCAGCAGCTTAGTCGGCGGCGGACGCTACGAGCAGTACTTC.

The chain is built from TRBV6-6 and TRBJ2-5; D may be TRBD2 (5 bases). Germline lookup yields CDR1 MNHNY and CDR2 SVGAGI (reference sequence). CDR3 length equals 13 residues. Trimming stripped 5 bases from V and 3 bases from J, with 10 bases between. The chain's CDR3 is CASSPGEKETQYF. In nucleotides, the CDR3 is TGTGCCAGCAGTCCCGGGGAGAAAGAGACCCAGTACTTC.

Ten or more counts support this clonotype. The genes are TRBV7-2 and TRBJ1-5, with TRBD1 as a possible D gene (5 bases). The CDR3 has 13 amino acids. V was cut by 3 bases and J by 6 bases, with 9 bases left in between. Germline loops: CDR1 SGHTA, CDR2 FQGNSA. The CDR3 region has the DNA TGTGCCAGCAGCTTGGGAGGGGTTCAGCCCCAGCATTTT. Amino acids: CASSLGGVQPQHF.

Many counts were recorded for this clonotype. This chain connects TRBV6-5 to TRBJ1-3, with D possibly matching TRBD1 (5 bases). Trimming shortened V by 8 bases and J by 0 bases, and 11 bases separated the two germline ends. The CDR3 covers 14 residues. The germline gives CDR1 MNHEY, CDR2 SVGAGI. In nucleotides, the CDR3 is TGTGCCAGCCATGAGGGGCTCTCTGGAAACACCATATATTTT. This encodes CASHEGLSGNTIYF.

The sample holds many counts of this clonotype. The rearrangement links TRBV12-3 or TRBV12-4 to TRBJ1-2; D uncertain. The CDR3 loop spans 13 amino acids. V lost 6 bases to trimming and J lost 8 bases, with 16 bases between them. DNA of the CDR3: TGTGCCAGCAGCCCAAACAACCCTCGGGGCTACACCTTC. Protein sequence: CASSPNNPRGYTF.

This clonotype was recorded at least ten times. The CDR3 DNA is TGTGCCAGCAGCGTAGGCGGGGGGACAGACTATGGCTACACCTTC. This codes for CASSVGGGTDYGYTF. The chain joins TRBV9 to TRBJ1-2, with 7 bases aligning to TRBD1. The junction had 5 bases not matched to a gene; V was cut back by 0 bases and J by 3 bases. Germline V lookup: CDR1 SGDLS, CDR2 YYNGEE. This CDR3 comprises 15 residues.

The table lists this clonotype with many counts. This rearrangement joins TRBV28 to TRBJ2-5, with a tentative D call TRBD1 (6 bases). From germline, CDR1 is MDHEN and CDR2 SYDVKM. The CDR3 length is 13 residues. The V and J ends lost 4 bases and 7 bases respectively, with 13 bases between them. The CDR3 nucleotides are TGTGCCAGCAGTTCGCAGGGGCGAGGGACCCAGTACTTC. Its protein product is CASSSQGRGTQYF.

This clonotype was recorded at least ten times. The rearrangement links TRBV28 to TRBJ1-4; D gene uncertain. Trimming removed 4 bases at V and 10 bases at J, with 16 bases between. This CDR3 spans 14 amino acids. CDR1 is MDHEN, CDR2 SYDVKM, per germline. CDR3: CASSSNPSAGKLFF. CDR3 in DNA: TGTGCCAGCAGTTCTAACCCTTCCGCCGGAAAACTGTTTTTT.

The table lists this clonotype with a few counts. The V call is TRBV28, the J call TRBJ2-4; 8 positions match TRBD2. CDR1 and CDR2 (germline): MDHEN, SYDVKM. The CDR3 spans 12 residues. Germline trimming cut 6 bases from V and 8 bases from J; bases unmatched to any gene: 3. The CDR3 loop is CASSSGGYIQYF. CDR3 DNA: TGTGCCAGCAGCTCGGGGGGGTACATTCAGTACTTC.

This clonotype was counted only a few times. This chain links TRBV5-1 with TRBJ1-4; D gene unclear. Between the trimmed V and J ends, which lost 2 bases and 5 bases, there was a span of 10 bases. The CDR3 is 14 amino acids. Germline lookup yields CDR1 SGHRS and CDR2 YFSETQ. The CDR3 region is CASSFDTRNEKLFF. DNA for the CDR3: TGCGCCAGCAGCTTCGACACGCGCAATGAAAAACTGTTTTTT.

This clonotype was picked up a small number of times. The gene calls are TRBV12-3 or TRBV12-4 and TRBJ2-3, with TRBD1 matching over 8 bases. The CDR3 is made up of 16 amino acids. V dropped 5 bases and J dropped 0; count of bases not matched to a gene: 7. The CDR3, as DNA: TGTGCCAGCAGTCCTGGGACAGGACAGAGCACAGATACGCAGTATTTT. It codes for CASSPGTGQSTDTQYF.

The CDR3 here is CASSEGLGTEAFF. The CDR3 bases are TGCGCCAGCAGTGAAGGCCTCGGCACTGAAGCTTTCTTT. V is TRBV10-1 and J is TRBJ1-1; no clear D. V was shortened by 3 bases and J by 4 bases, with 9 bases between the two germline ends. Germline-derived CDR1 and CDR2 are WNHNN and SYGVQD (reference sequence). The CDR3 loop spans 13 amino acids.

In this sample, this clonotype turned up a few times. This chain connects TRBV19 to TRBJ1-1; D perhaps matches TRBD1 (5 bases). Germline V gene lookup returns CDR1 LNHDA and CDR2 SQIVND (reference sequence). Trimming removed 5 bases at V and 5 bases at J, with 9 bases between. The CDR3 is 12 amino acids. The CDR3 DNA reads as TGTGCCAGTAGTTGGGGGGAGACTGAAGCTTTCTTT. This encodes CASSWGETEAFF.

This clonotype has a count of ten or more. The V gene is TRBV10-3, the J gene TRBJ1-2, with TRBD1 matching over 8 bases. The germline gives CDR1 ENHRY, CDR2 SYGVKD. The length of the CDR3 is 16 residues. V was pared by 0 bases and J by 4 bases, with 7 bases of the junction left unmatched. CDR3 region: CAISESPGGRGYGYTF. Here the CDR3 DNA reads TGTGCCATCAGTGAGTCTCCAGGGGGCCGTGGCTATGGCTACACCTTC.

In this sample, this clonotype turned up many times. This chain joins TRBV11-2 and TRBJ1-6; TRBD1 might be the D (6 bases). This CDR3 is built from 15 residues. CDR1 is SGHAT and CDR2 is FQNNGV in the germline V gene. Between the trimmed V and J ends, which lost 5 bases and 5 bases, there was a span of 13 bases. The CDR3 loop reads CASSPRGGDNSPLHF. In DNA, the CDR3 is TGTGCCAGCAGCCCCAGGGGAGGGGATAATTCACCCCTCCACTTT.

The rearrangement links TRBV3-1 to TRBJ1-2; no firm D call. CDR1 and CDR2 (germline): LGHDT, YNNKEL (reference sequence). CDR3 length equals 13 residues. Trimming removed 0 bases from V and 5 bases from J, with 7 bases in between. CDR3 sequence: CASSQDLLYGYTF. CDR3 coding DNA: TGTGCCAGCAGCCAAGATCTTTTATATGGCTACACCTTC.

This clonotype was picked up a small number of times. V and J are TRBV5-5 and TRBJ1-4; D remains ambiguous. V lost 7 bases to trimming and J lost 2 bases, with 24 bases between them. In germline, CDR1 is SGHKS, CDR2 YYEKEE (reference sequence). CDR3 length: 18 amino acids. The CDR3 coding sequence is TGTGCCAGCCTACTTGGTGTCAGTTCACCGGGGACTAATGAAAAACTGTTTTTT. This sequence encodes CASLLGVSSPGTNEKLFF.

This clonotype was detected many times. This chain connects TRBV5-5 to TRBJ2-2, with D perhaps given as TRBD1 or TRBD2 (5 bases each). V shed 1 base and J shed 3 bases, with 10 bases lying between them. The length of the CDR3 is 15 residues. CDR1 and CDR2 from the germline V gene are SGHKS and YYEKEE (reference sequence). The DNA for the CDR3 is TGTGCCAGCAGCTTGACGGGGCAGCACACCGGGGAGCTGTTTTTT. The encoded protein is CASSLTGQHTGELFF.

The table lists this clonotype with many counts. The chain is built from TRBV12-3 or TRBV12-4 and TRBJ2-7; D possibly matches TRBD1 or TRBD2 (5 bases each). The CDR3 consists of 15 residues. The V and J ends lost 5 bases and 7 bases respectively, with 21 bases between them. This CDR3 reads CASSARDRGEREQYV. CDR3 sequence (DNA): TGTGCCAGCAGTGCCCGGGACCGGGGAGAGAGGGAGCAGTACGTC.

This rearrangement joins TRBV9 to TRBJ2-7; D unclear. The V end lost 0 bases, the J end lost 0 bases, and 10 bases lay between the germline ends. The V gene's germline CDR1 is SGDLS and CDR2 YYNGEE. The CDR3 runs 15 residues. The CDR3 bases are TGTGCCAGCAGCGTAGATGGGTCCCTCTCCTACGAGCAGTACTTC. It translates to CASSVDGSLSYEQYF.

This clonotype has a handful of counts. CDR3 amino acids: CASRPTGEGGYTF. CDR3 DNA sequence: TGTGCCAGCAGACCAACAGGGGAGGGTGGCTACACCTTC. The chain couples TRBV6-1 to TRBJ1-2; 7 nucleotides line up with TRBD1. This CDR3 has 13 amino acids. The V gene's germline CDR1 is MNHNS and CDR2 SASEGT. J gave up 7 bases and V 6 bases, and 8 bases lay outside the gene matches.